These 16 T cell receptor beta chains were sequenced from one sample in a study of long-term antiretroviral therapy in people with HIV. The run of the v3.0 immunoSEQ assay was at survey level. TCRdb's copy holds only in-frame clones and misses some; the assay was immunoSEQ multiplex PCR. The data show some 19,000 clones, 84% seen once. The sample was unsorted PBMCs, taken 0.9 years after starting antiretroviral therapy. The receptors shown here come from a man between 18 and 35 years old with HIV.

The V call is TRBV7-9, the J call TRBJ2-2, with 9 nucleotides matching TRBD2. CDR3 length: 18 amino acids. The trim removed 5 bases at V and 5 bases at J, leaving 15 bases unmatched. CDR1 and CDR2 from the germline V gene are SEHNR and FQNEAQ (reference sequence). CDR3 amino acids: CASSPRAGGGARTGELFF. CDR3 coding DNA: TGTGCCAGCAGCCCCAGGGCTGGCGGGGGGGCAAGGACCGGGGAGCTGTTTTTT.

The CDR3 coding sequence is TGTGCCAGCAGTAAACACGATACGCAGTATTTT. As protein: CASSKHDTQYF. The genes are TRBV11-3 and TRBJ2-3; D not resolved. Trimming took 6 bases from V and 6 from J, leaving 7 bases between them. Looked up from germline, CDR1 is SGHNT and CDR2 is YENEEA. The CDR3 covers 11 residues.

J is TRBJ2-2 and V is TRBV28; 8 bases agree with TRBD1. The V and J ends lost 5 bases and 5 bases, in that order; junction bases with no gene match: 4. The germline V gene encodes CDR1 MDHEN and CDR2 SYDVKM. The CDR3 runs to 14 residues. The CDR3 loop reads CASSQGAHTGELFF. The CDR3 region has the DNA TGTGCCAGCAGTCAGGGGGCGCATACCGGGGAGCTGTTTTTT.

This clone was recorded a few times. The V gene is TRBV29-1, the J gene TRBJ1-2, with a weak D call TRBD1 (5 bases). With 3 bases removed from V and 7 bases from J, the gap between germline ends came to 15 bases. CDR1 and CDR2 from the germline V gene are SQVTM and ANQGSEA. The CDR3 has 13 amino acids. In nucleotides, the CDR3 is TGCAGCGTTGATCCGACAGAAAGGTCTGGCTACACCTTC. Translation: CSVDPTERSGYTF.

The rearrangement joins TRBV28 to TRBJ2-2, with TRBD2 matching 8 bases. The ends lost 5 bases at V and 6 bases at J; junction bases unmatched: 8. The CDR3 extends over 15 amino acids. CDR1 and CDR2 from the germline V gene are MDHEN and SYDVKM. The CDR3 coding sequence is TGTGCCAGCAGTCGACGACTAGCGAAAGCCGGGGAGCTGTTTTTT. Its protein product is CASSRRLAKAGELFF.

The V call is TRBV6-6, the J call TRBJ1-2, with D possibly being TRBD1 (6 bases). The CDR3 totals 12 residues. Germline V gene data show CDR1 as MNHNY and CDR2 as SVGAGI (reference sequence). V gave up 6 bases and J gave up 4 bases, with 9 bases separating them. The CDR3 protein is CASSLDSYGYTF. CDR3 DNA sequence: TGTGCCAGCAGCTTGGACAGCTATGGCTACACCTTC.

The chain carries TRBV5-1 and TRBJ2-4; 8 bases are a match to TRBD1. V lost 2 bases to trimming and J lost 8 bases; unmatched junction nucleotides: 3. The CDR3 spans 13 residues. The germline gives CDR1 SGHRS, CDR2 YFSETQ. The CDR3 loop is CASSLVQGDIQYF. CDR3 nucleotide sequence: TGCGCCAGCAGCTTAGTACAGGGGGACATTCAGTACTTC.

The CDR3 reads CASSPRNTGELFF. CDR3 in DNA: TGCGCCAGCAGCCCCAGGAACACCGGGGAGCTGTTTTTT. The chain recombines TRBV5-1 with TRBJ2-2; D unclear. From germline, CDR1 is SGHRS and CDR2 YFSETQ. This CDR3 has 13 amino acids. Trimming cost V 4 bases and J 1 base, with 5 bases left between them.

This chain links TRBV7-3 with TRBJ2-1; 11 bases match TRBD2. Trimming at V came to 3 bases and at J to 8 bases, leaving 6 bases not matched to a gene. CDR3 size: 15 residues. CDR1 SGHTA and CDR2 FQGTGA come from the germline V gene. CDR3 DNA sequence: TGTGCCAGCAGCTTTATTAGCGGGGGGGCGCATGAGCAGTTCTTC. As protein: CASSFISGGAHEQFF.

The rearrangement joins TRBV6-5 to TRBJ1-3; D is unresolved. V shed 10 bases and J shed 0 bases, with 16 bases lying between them. Germline values: CDR1 MNHEY, CDR2 SVGAGI. This CDR3 comprises 15 residues. CDR3 coding DNA: TGTGCCACAAGGCAAGGAGTTCTCTCTGGAAACACCATATATTTT. The encoded protein is CATRQGVLSGNTIYF.

The chain recombines TRBV7-6 with TRBJ1-1; tentative D call: TRBD1 (5 bases). The ends were cut back, 1 base at V and 4 bases at J, with 13 bases in the middle. The CDR3 runs 15 residues. In germline, CDR1 is SGHVS, CDR2 FNYEAQ. DNA for the CDR3: TGTGCCAGCAGCTTAGGTCCAGGGACGATCACTGAAGCTTTCTTT. It specifies CASSLGPGTITEAFF. The full variable domain, rest sourced from reference TRBV7-6 and TRBJ1-1, is GAGVSQSPRYKVTKRGQDVALRCDPISGHVSLYWYRQALGQGPEFLTYFNYEAQQDKSGLPNDRFSAERPEGSISTLTIQRTEQRDSAMYRCASSLGPGTITEAFFGQGTRLTVV.

This clone appeared once. This chain links TRBV19 with TRBJ2-6; D gene uncertain. Trimming left V 1 base short and J 1 base short, with 14 bases between. This CDR3 comprises 18 residues. Germline CDR1 LNHDA, CDR2 SQIVND (reference sequence). CDR3 coding DNA: TGTGCCAGTAGTATAGTGGCGGTGGTAGGATCTGGGGCCAACGTCCTGACTTTC. Translated: CASSIVAVVGSGANVLTF.

The J gene is TRBJ2-1, the V gene TRBV27; no clear D. This CDR3 is built from 14 residues. CDR1 is MNHEY, CDR2 SMNVEV, per germline (reference sequence). V lost 1 base and J lost 2, with 6 bases in between. The CDR3, as DNA: TGTGCCAGCAGTTTATTTCAAACCTACAATGAGCAGTTCTTC. Translating it yields CASSLFQTYNEQFF.

The V call is TRBV28, the J call TRBJ1-1, with D tentatively TRBD1 (5 bases). The CDR3 runs to 14 residues. Germline CDR1 and CDR2: MDHEN and SYDVKM. Trimming shortened V by 7 bases and J by 7 bases, and 19 bases separated the two germline ends. CDR3 protein: CASTPGLFDSEAFF. The CDR3, as DNA: TGTGCCAGCACCCCAGGGCTATTCGATAGTGAAGCTTTCTTT.

This clone was picked up one time. The chain employs TRBV19 and TRBJ1-1; D not resolved. The CDR3 is 14 amino acids. Trimming removed 3 bases from V and 3 bases from J, with 11 bases in between. Germline values: CDR1 LNHDA, CDR2 SQIVND (reference sequence). CDR3: CASSIQARDTEAFF. CDR3 nucleotide sequence: TGTGCCAGTAGTATTCAGGCGAGGGACACTGAAGCTTTCTTT.

V and J are TRBV2 and TRBJ2-7; no reliable D call. V was shortened by 7 bases and J by 8 bases, with 18 bases between the two germline ends. Germline assignment: CDR1 SNHLY and CDR2 FYNNEI. CDR3 length equals 13 residues. The CDR3 bases are TGTGCCAGCAATAAGGTCCCGGTAGGGAAGCAGTACTTC. This sequence encodes CASNKVPVGKQYF.